What follows describes a single T cell receptor beta chain. This clone was seen a few times. No antigen is known for it. No per-base quality is available; no much larger clone lies one base away. The data derive from a study of beta chain features in type 1 diabetes (dated by TCRdb to between 2018 and 2020). Describing the broader study: Mean age, gender distribution, total cell number and subset yield did not differ between patients and healthy donors. A total of 100 million to 110 million sorted cells were examined across all samples, and a strong correlation was observed between cell number per subset and RNA yield. In the study, TCRB repertoires of sorted circulating CD4+ T cell subsets from recently diagnosed type 1 diabetes patients were compared with those of matched healthy donors. Whereas all 30 or so donors provided naive and central memory subsets, regulatory and stem cell-like memory subsets were isolated from just 8 patients and roughly 8 healthy donors. The research as a whole found: Naive, central memory and regulatory TCRB repertoires appeared more similar among patients than among healthy donors. HLA sub-analyses involved small numbers of individuals, so any influence of HLA type on TCRB rearrangement remained unresolved. Patients with type 1 diabetes made fewer insertions and deleted more nucleotides at VDJ recombination sites, implying thymic rearrangement abnormalities. In all four CD4+ subsets, TCRB CDR3 length was moderately but significantly shorter in type 1 diabetes patients. Shorter templates might have been favored by PCR, but patient and control samples were amplified and corrected together, so both groups would have been affected equally by any skew. Because cDNA was sequenced instead of genomic DNA, activated cells with high expression could be over-represented, although the groups did not differ in activation or CD3 levels.

The CDR3 has 13 amino acids, counting the end cysteine and phenylalanine. The only DNA kept is the CDR3, 39 bases in frame from the first base. The junction carries 12 bases between V and J, which are trimmed by 8 bases and 3 bases respectively. The germline V gene encodes CDR1 MNHEY and CDR2 SVGAGI. From each donor, a single peripheral blood sample of about 116 mL on average was drawn into heparinised tubes. Naive, central memory, regulatory and stem cell-like memory CD4+ T cells were sorted on a BD FACSAria II using a panel including CD45RO, CCR7, CD25, CD127, CD95 and CD27. Purity was above 95% for every sorted population. PBMCs were isolated right away by Lymphoprep density gradient centrifugation and were stained directly, without culture. To minimize batch effects, samples were stained and sorted in pairs, one healthy donor with one patient per experiment. All of the isolated RNA was reverse transcribed with the High Capacity cDNA Reverse Transcription Kit, so expressed TCRB transcripts were sequenced. Deep immunoSEQ sequencing was applied to naive, central memory and regulatory T cell samples, giving an average of around 3.8 million total reads per sample. After sorted cells were lysed in RLT buffer, RNA was extracted with DNase-treated RNeasy Micro or Mini kits, with the choice depending on cell number. Each cell subset was processed on its own to prevent cross-contamination, while patient and healthy donor samples were processed together. The immunoSEQ multiplex PCR was used to amplify TCRB sequences from cDNA, generating 87-bp fragments that spanned the CDR3 region. Amplicons were sequenced on the Illumina HiSeq platform. Per the authors' processing: Synthetic template baselines were used to correct PCR bias computationally, reads within Hamming distance 2 were collapsed, and singletons that could not be merged were discarded. Reads were aligned against IMGT to assign V, D and J genes, CDR3 length and insertions or deletions at six rearrangement sites. Within each subset, clonotype counts were normalized to sorted cell number, and only after that were true diversity and Gini coefficients computed with the tcR R package. Repertoire sharing was quantified using the overlap coefficient calculated on TCRB nucleotide sequences. As a proxy for the pre-selection repertoire, out-of-frame TCRB sequences from naive cells were analyzed. TCRdb mirrors the immuneACCESS table, restricted to in-frame sequences. Some clones are absent from its copies; in checked studies, under half trace to an unresolved V gene, and the reason for the others is unknown. That table furnishes V, J and clone size, whereas the DNA furnished D and trimming. The sample yields some 700,000 clones; around an eighth were counted once. Of the sample, approximately 0.021% is held by the ten largest clones.

The receptor's source is a man aged 18-30 years with type 1 diabetes. Input material: naive CD4+ T cells from blood. This specimen's cell subset or site label, per the study, means: true naive CD4+ T cells. The receptor chain draws on TRBV6-5 and TRBJ2-3; TRBD2 could be the D gene, as 5 bases match. The bases read TGTGCCAGCCAAGATGGCGGGACAGATACGCAGTATTTT. Translated, this gives CASQDGGTDTQYF.